This passage covers 2 T cell receptor beta chains from one sample sequenced in a study of blood T cells in healthy people across ages. It was with a sample-barcoded 5' primer and a J-beta primer mix that a second PCR of roughly 6 to 11 cycles was run. TCRdb reanalysed the 5' RACE reads using MiXCR and keeps one entry per CDR3 protein. The sample lists around 1,800,000 distinct CDR3 sequences, roughly two fifths occurring once. Material: blood. Receptor source: a human donor in good health.

This chain connects TRBV24-1 to TRBJ2-1; the match to TRBD2 covers 7 bases. In germline, CDR1 is KGHDR, CDR2 SFDVKD. The trim removed 3 bases at V and 7 bases at J, leaving 5 bases unmatched. The CDR3 spans 14 residues. CDR3: CATSDGGGKNEQFF. In nucleotides, the CDR3 is TGTGCCACCAGTGATGGGGGGGGAAAGAATGAGCAGTTCTTC.

The chain recombines TRBV7-9 with TRBJ1-1; D is uncertain. There are 16 residues in the CDR3. The V gene's germline CDR1 is SEHNR and CDR2 FQNEAQ (reference sequence). Trimming took off 1 base at V and 0 bases at J, with 12 bases between the two ends. The CDR3 loop reads CASSLESFPLNTEAFF. In nucleotides, the CDR3 is TGTGCCAGCAGCTTAGAGTCCTTCCCCTTGAACACTGAAGCTTTCTTT. Variable domain in full (rest from reference TRBV7-9 and TRBJ1-1): DTGVSQNPRHKITKRGQNVTFRCDPISEHNRLYWYRQTLGQGPEFLTYFQNEAQLEKSRLLSDRFSAERPKGSFSTLEIQRTEQGDSAMYLCASSLESFPLNTEAFFGQGTRLTVV.